Many counts were recorded for the clone carrying this T cell receptor (beta chain). Antigen unknown. The data belong to a study of CD8+CD57+ T cells in acquired aplastic anemia. Background on the study: Sorting CD4+ and CD8+ cells gave DNA averaging about 3.1 ug.

The CDR3 covers 12 residues. V dropped 0 bases and J dropped 4 bases, with 2 bases sitting between them. The V gene's germline CDR1 is SGHTA and CDR2 FQGNSA. Before being chosen for sequencing, patients had shown CD8+CD57+ cell expansion by flow cytometry. All participating patients were living with severe acquired aplastic anemia. There was no therapy given to any patient before the blood sampling took place. General study results and limits: Fewer than 35 CD8+ CDR3 sequences occurred in both the patients and the controls.

TCR beta VDJ combinations and CDR3 sequences were profiled from genomic DNA. MiXCR was run by TCRdb on the reads, yielding one entry per CDR3 protein. Of 100,000 to 150,000 distinct CDR3 sequences in the sample, almost 40% are singletons; the top ten hold around 2.7%. The chain links TRBV7-2 to TRBJ2-3; D uncertain. The sequencing sample was made of sorted CD4+, CD8+, or CD8+CD57+ T cells (not recorded which) from PBMCs. This TCR derives from a human donor with aplastic anemia. The CDR3 nucleotides are TGTGCCAGCAGCTTAGCGTCAGATACGCAGTATTTT. Encoded protein: CASSLASDTQYF. Supplemented by reference TRBV7-2 and TRBJ2-3, the full variable domain reads GAGVSQSPSNKVTEKGKDVELRCDPISGHTALYWYRQSLGQGLEFLIYFQGNSAPDKSGLPSDRFSAERTGGSVSTLTIQRTQQEDSAVYLCASSLASDTQYFGPGTRLTVL.